This TCR beta chain was recorded in a study of blood T cell repertoires in COVID-19 (dated by TCRdb to about 2020). Background on the whole study: Samples covering the acute and convalescent phases of COVID-19 were provided by collaborators in the United States, Italy and Spain. The material from the prospective study consisted of cDNA or gDNA derived from T cells, B-cell-depleted T cells, or PBMCs. Deeply sampled blood TCRbeta repertoires from subjects exposed to, actively infected with, or recovered from COVID-19 were included in the dataset. The repertoires were released in a freely available public database meant as a resource for research on the immune response to SARS-CoV-2. Samples were obtained from the ongoing ImmuneRACE study (first 160 participants) and from 1,254 subjects provided by 6 global collaborators. A de-identified subject ID, COVID-19 status, age in years and sex were almost always included in the sample metadata. Where available, HLA class I and class II types were taken from metadata supplied by the sample provider and were not determined by assay-based typing. General findings and caveats noted by the study authors: Clinical and demographic metadata were provided uncurated, with the amount varying by source and participant.

Including cysteine and phenylalanine, the CDR3 has 16 amino acids. Only the CDR3 region is kept as DNA, spanning 48 bases read in frame from base 1. Reading the germline V gene gives CDR1 MGHDK and CDR2 SYGVNS. For this chain, trimming is 8 bases at the V end and 11 bases at the J end, and the number of junction bases without a gene match is 18. The collaborating institutions used their own protocols to collect whole blood in K2EDTA tubes. Collaborator samples were shipped for TCRbeta analysis as frozen whole blood, isolated PBMCs, or DNA extracted from either sample type. As regards this clone: What antigen it recognizes has not been identified. Qualities for individual bases were not recorded, and no much larger clone is one base off.

TCRbeta CDR3 regions were amplified from genomic DNA by means of the immunoSEQ Assay, a bias-controlled multiplex PCR. As for the authors' bioinformatics: The number of nucleated cells in each sample was estimated from the amplification of reference gene primers within the assay. To quantify the absolute abundance of each unique TCRbeta CDR3 rearrangement, sequence reads were collapsed and filtered. For each sample, productive Simpson clonality was calculated as the square root of Simpson's diversity index across productive rearrangements. TCRdb retrieved this table from immuneACCESS and kept in-frame rearrangements only. Not all clones are present; in checked studies, unresolved V genes account for under half, and no reason is known for the remainder. The V and J calls and the clone size are those of that table, but D and trimming were determined from the DNA. Present in this sample are more than 400,000 clones, 80% to 90% of which were seen just once. Approximately 3.4% of the sample comes from the top ten.

The clonotype was recovered from a human donor in a cohort sampled during active COVID-19. The V and J segments used are TRBV25-1 and TRBJ2-1; a stretch of 10 junction bases matches TRBD2. Sequenced sample: peripheral blood. CDR3 sequence: CASGDKAGGPLIKQFF. The DNA sequence reads TGTGCCAGCGGGGATAAAGCGGGAGGGCCCTTAATTAAGCAGTTCTTC.